This T cell receptor beta chain was captured by sequencing in a study of CD8 T cells in Susac syndrome (dated by TCRdb to 2018 to 2020). About the investigation overall: Of the Susac syndrome patients who were sequenced, six had clinically active disease and about eight were in clinical remission. At blood withdrawal, Susac syndrome patients were either therapy-naive, taking corticosteroids (in some cases with IVIg as well), or taking IVIg alone. The study used repertoire sequencing to test whether antigen drove CD8+ T cell activation and differentiation in Susac syndrome. On the study overall, not on this receptor specifically: The CD4+ T cell repertoire of patients with Susac syndrome showed no detectable clonal expansion. The TCR sequencing and HLA analysis was acknowledged to have included a relatively small number of individuals.

Note on this clonotype: No antigen is known for it. It has no much larger one-base neighbor in the sample; base qualities were not kept.

Trimming costs V 0 bases and J 1 base, and their ends lie 16 bases apart. The germline V gene (reference sequence) provides CDR1 DFQATT and CDR2 SNEGSKA. The CDR3 runs 17 amino acids, cysteine and phenylalanine included. The kept DNA is CDR3 alone, 51 bases in frame from the first base. RNA was extracted using the RNeasy kit, and roughly 0.5 to 1 ug of the RNA was reverse transcribed with random hexamers. The immunoSEQ multiplex PCR assay, which covers 54 Vbeta and 13 Jbeta segments, was used to amplify TCR beta CDR3 regions. Bias from PCR amplification was corrected by using a synthetic template baseline for primer optimization and for computational correction. From the authors' description of their analysis: Only productive sequences were kept, with reads annotated to V, D and J genes according to IMGT and analyzed in immunoSEQ Analyzer. Clonality was calculated as one minus the Shannon entropy normalized by log2 of the number of productive unique sequences. For each patient and control, public and private clones were evaluated within the 100 most prevalent clones. Susac-specific clones were defined as absent from healthy and MS cohorts, 1052 published viral clones and other ImmuneACCESS disease sequences. The public reads were reanalyzed by TCRdb: fastp trimming at Q25, MiXCR alignment, in-frame beta chains only. Each CDR3 protein gets just one entry, which takes the most common genes and DNA from the rows behind it. These V and J calls are TCRdb output, not the study's own analysis. The sample table contains roughly 220,000 distinct CDR3 sequences; only one count was recorded for about 94% of them. Around 0.15% of the sample is in the top ten clones.

Peripheral blood CD8+ and CD4+ T cells from healthy donors, Susac syndrome patients and multiple sclerosis patients were profiled by high-throughput TCR beta sequencing. Recently defined diagnostic criteria for definite or probable disease were met by the Susac syndrome patients. Bulk CD8+ and CD4+ T cells were purified by magnetic negative isolation, whereas CD8+ TEMRA cells were enriched by FACS. Blood was collected in EDTA tubes and processed within 24 hours, with PBMCs isolated through density gradient centrifugation. PBMCs intended for TCR sequencing were cryopreserved in liquid nitrogen and thawed later in a water bath at 37 degrees C. The sorted or isolated CD4+, CD8+ and CD8+ TEMRA cells reached a purity of at least 90%.

Sample: CD4+ T cells from PBMCs. The receptor was isolated from a human donor with Susac syndrome. The rearrangement combines TRBV20-1 with TRBJ2-1; the D gene is perhaps TRBD1, on 6 matching bases. The DNA reads as follows: TGCAGTGCTAGAGATCAAGATAGGGGGATATCCTACAATGAGCAGTTCTTC. The resulting protein is CSARDQDRGISYNEQFF.